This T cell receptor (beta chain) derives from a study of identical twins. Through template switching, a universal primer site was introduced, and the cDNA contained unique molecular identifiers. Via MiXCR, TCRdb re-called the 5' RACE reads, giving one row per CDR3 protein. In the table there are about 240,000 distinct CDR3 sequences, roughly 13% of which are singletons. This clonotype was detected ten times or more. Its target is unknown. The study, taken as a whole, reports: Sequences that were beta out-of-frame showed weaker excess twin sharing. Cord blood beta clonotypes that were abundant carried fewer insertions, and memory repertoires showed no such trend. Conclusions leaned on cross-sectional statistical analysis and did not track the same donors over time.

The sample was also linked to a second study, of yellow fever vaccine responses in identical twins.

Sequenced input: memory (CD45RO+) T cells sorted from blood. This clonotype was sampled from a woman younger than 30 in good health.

The CDR3 DNA reads as TGTGCCAGCAGCTTAGGGGCAGGGCACACTGAAGCTTTCTTT. This encodes CASSLGAGHTEAFF. This chain joins TRBV7-6 and TRBJ1-1, with TRBD1 as a possible D gene (5 bases). Trimming stripped 1 base from V and 3 bases from J, with 9 bases between. The CDR3 extends over 14 amino acids. CDR1 and CDR2 from the germline V gene are SGHVS and FNYEAQ.